Following are 23 T cell receptor beta chains from one sample sequenced in a study of Graves' ophthalmopathy and Graves' hyperthyroidism. Using RNA transcripts, the TCR beta CDR3 regions were amplified. After a first-round RT-PCR with HTBI primers, a second-round multiplex PCR was run. TCRdb processed the multiplex PCR reads anew with MiXCR; each CDR3 protein has one entry. The profile shows around 670,000 distinct CDR3 sequences, 35% to 50% of them singletons. Sequenced: peripheral blood. The receptors derive from an adult man with Graves' ophthalmopathy.

The chain is built from TRBV5-1 and TRBJ1-1, with TRBD1 identical over 9 bases. Germline V gene data show CDR1 as SGHRS and CDR2 as YFSETQ. This CDR3 contains 13 residues. After removal of 1 base from V and 7 bases from J, the junction contained 2 bases not matched to a gene. DNA for the CDR3: TGCGCCAGCAGCTTGCGGACAGGGGATGAAGCTTTCTTT. It yields the protein CASSLRTGDEAFF.

This clonotype was recorded once. The chain has TRBV11-2 and TRBJ1-4; D call uncertain. CDR3 length: 17 amino acids. V dropped 1 base and J dropped 6 bases, with 18 bases sitting between them. The germline CDR1 and CDR2 sequences are SGHAT and FQNNGV. The CDR3 DNA reads as TGTGCCAGCAGCTTAGTGTCGGGATTCATGGGATATGAAAAACTGTTTTTT. It specifies CASSLVSGFMGYEKLFF.

This clonotype was counted many times. The rearrangement links TRBV10-3 to TRBJ2-5; D is undetermined. CDR1 ENHRY and CDR2 SYGVKD come from the germline V gene. The V end was cut by 6 bases, the J end by 5 bases, with 10 bases between. CDR3 length: 12 residues. The CDR3 spells CAISLGRETQYF. In nucleotides, the CDR3 is TGTGCCATCAGCCTCGGGCGGGAGACCCAGTACTTC.

Only a few counts were recorded for this clonotype. The chain links TRBV27 to TRBJ2-7; D is possibly TRBD1 (5 bases). V gave up 6 bases and J gave up 1 base, with 10 bases separating them. Germline V gives CDR1 MNHEY, CDR2 SMNVEV (reference sequence). CDR3 length equals 13 residues. The CDR3 protein is CASRSTASYEQYF. CDR3 coding DNA: TGTGCCAGCAGGTCGACAGCGTCCTACGAGCAGTACTTC.

This clonotype appeared a few times. This sequence joins TRBV4-3 and TRBJ2-5; possible D gene TRBD1, 7 bases. CDR1 is LGHNA and CDR2 is YSLEER in the germline V gene. The CDR3 covers 15 residues. V was cut by 1 base and J by 1 base, with 10 bases left in between. The CDR3 DNA follows: TGCGCCAGCAGCCAAGTGGAGGGGGCCCAAGAGACCCAGTACTTC. This gives the protein CASSQVEGAQETQYF.

In its sample, this clonotype was seen a few times. The chain uses TRBV7-3 and TRBJ2-2; D remains ambiguous. CDR1 and CDR2 (germline): SGHTA, FQGTGA. CDR3 size: 14 residues. V lost 3 bases and J 1 base, leaving 6 bases between the germline ends. CDR3 bases: TGTGCCAGCAGCTTTCCGGGGAACACCGGGGAGCTGTTTTTT. Its translation: CASSFPGNTGELFF.

The V and J genes are TRBV7-9 and TRBJ1-2; D is undetermined. The CDR3 extends over 13 amino acids. Germline lookup yields CDR1 SEHNR and CDR2 FQNEAQ (reference sequence). With 0 bases removed from V and 6 bases from J, the gap between germline ends came to 8 bases. In DNA, the CDR3 is TGTGCCAGCAGCTTAGCGTCCGTTGATGGCTACACCTTC. This codes for CASSLASVDGYTF.

The V call is TRBV7-9, the J call TRBJ2-5; maybe TRBD2 (5 bases). In germline, CDR1 is SEHNR, CDR2 FQNEAQ (reference sequence). CDR3 size: 12 residues. Trimming left V 8 bases short and J 5 bases short, with 12 bases between. CDR3 DNA sequence: TGTGCCAGCGGCACTAGGCAGGAGACCCAGTACTTC. Amino acid sequence: CASGTRQETQYF.

The J gene is TRBJ2-5, the V gene TRBV29-1, with a possible D match to TRBD2 (5 bases). The CDR3 consists of 13 residues. Germline CDR1 is SQVTM and CDR2 is ANQGSEA. V dropped 0 bases and J dropped 11 bases, with 16 bases sitting between them. The CDR3 region has the DNA TGCAGCGTTGAAGAGGCGGGCACAGATACGCAGTACTTC. This gives the protein CSVEEAGTDTQYF.

This rearrangement joins TRBV11-1 to TRBJ2-5, with no clear D. The germline V and J ends were trimmed by 2 bases and 3 bases, with 10 bases remaining between them. There are 14 residues in the CDR3. Per the germline V gene, CDR1 is SGHAT and CDR2 is FQDESV (reference sequence). The CDR3 nucleotides are TGTGCCAGCAGCTTAAATGTAGGGAAAGAGACCCAGTACTTC. It yields the protein CASSLNVGKETQYF.

The chain carries TRBV29-1 and TRBJ2-7, with 8 bases identical to TRBD1. V shed 4 bases, J shed 2 bases, and the junction held 10 bases outside the gene matches. Germline CDR1 and CDR2: SQVTM and ANQGSEA. The CDR3 is made up of 15 amino acids. The CDR3 DNA sequence: TGCAGCGTTGTAGGCTTTGGACAGGGCCCCTACGAGCAGTACTTC. It is translated as CSVVGFGQGPYEQYF.

This clonotype has just a few counts. The rearrangement uses TRBV5-8 and TRBJ2-7; 10 nucleotides line up with TRBD1. V was pared by 4 bases and J by 6 bases, with 7 bases of the junction left unmatched. CDR1 SGHTS and CDR2 YDEGEE come from the germline V gene. The CDR3 is 14 amino acids. The CDR3 region is CASSPDRGNFEQYF. The CDR3 DNA is TGTGCCAGCAGCCCGGACAGGGGGAACTTCGAGCAGTACTTC.

The CDR3: CASSYRATDSSYEQYF. The CDR3 nucleotides read TGTGCCAGCAGTTACCGGGCGACGGACAGCTCCTACGAGCAGTACTTC. The chain employs TRBV6-5 and TRBJ2-7, with D maybe TRBD1 (6 bases). Germline V gives CDR1 MNHEY, CDR2 SVGAGI. Trimming removed 2 bases at V and 0 bases at J, with 14 bases between. The CDR3 spans 16 residues.

The chain has TRBV10-3 and TRBJ1-1; D is uncertain. Trimming pared 5 bases from V and 1 base from J, leaving 11 bases between. From germline, CDR1 is ENHRY and CDR2 SYGVKD. This CDR3 has 14 amino acids. The DNA for the CDR3 is TGTGCCATCAGTACCGAGAGGGAGAACACTGAAGCTTTCTTT. Its protein product is CAISTERENTEAFF.

This clonotype was picked up a small number of times. Sequence at one end of the junction differs from germline and may be a read error. The chain links TRBV24-1 to TRBJ1-5, with D hard to call. The CDR3 loop spans 14 amino acids. Germline CDR1 KGHDR, CDR2 SFDVKD. The CDR3 reads CASSTTRTAQPQHF. CDR3 sequence (DNA): TGTGCCAGCAGTACCACAAGGACCGCTCAGCCCCAGCATTTT.

This clonotype was seen at least ten times. This chain joins TRBV15 and TRBJ2-7, with a weak D call TRBD1 (6 bases). Germline assignment: CDR1 LNHNV and CDR2 YYDKDF (reference sequence). V lost 2 bases to trimming and J lost 6 bases, with 17 bases between them. The CDR3 extends over 15 amino acids. The CDR3 sequence is CATSRIRSRGGEQYF. Written as DNA, the CDR3 is TGTGCCACCAGCAGAATAAGGTCCAGGGGTGGCGAGCAGTACTTC.

The sample holds a few counts of this clonotype. The chain combines TRBV20-1 with TRBJ1-2; TRBD1 matches at 7 bases. The germline V gene has CDR1 DFQATT and CDR2 SNEGSKA (reference sequence). The CDR3 length is 13 residues. Trimming at V came to 3 bases and at J to 4 bases, leaving 5 bases not matched to a gene. In nucleotides, the CDR3 is TGCAGTGCTAGCCCCAGGGGGTCCTATGGCTACACCTTC. Translated: CSASPRGSYGYTF.

J is TRBJ2-7 and V is TRBV7-8; no clear D. The V gene's germline CDR1 is SGHVS and CDR2 FQNEAQ. V lost 11 bases and J lost 3, with 26 bases in between. The CDR3 runs 16 residues. The CDR3 is CAWSPHRAASDYEQYF. DNA of the CDR3: TGTGCCTGGAGTCCCCATAGGGCAGCCTCCGACTACGAGCAGTACTTC.

This clonotype has only a few counts. The chain has TRBV7-9 and TRBJ2-5, with a tentative D call TRBD2 (6 bases). The germline V gene encodes CDR1 SEHNR and CDR2 FQNEAQ (reference sequence). The V and J ends lost 2 bases and 4 bases respectively, with 11 bases between them. The CDR3 contains 14 residues. The CDR3, as DNA: TGTGCCAGCAGCTTAATAGCCGGGGGAGAGACCCAGTACTTC. Translated: CASSLIAGGETQYF.

The chain links TRBV3-1 to TRBJ2-5; 10 bases map to TRBD2. Germline V CDR1 and CDR2: LGHDT, YNNKEL (reference sequence). This CDR3 has 17 residues. J was trimmed by 2 bases and V by 2 bases; bases with no gene match: 8. The CDR3 loop is CASSQMPSGRVQETQYF. DNA for the CDR3: TGTGCCAGCAGCCAAATGCCTAGCGGGAGAGTACAAGAGACCCAGTACTTC.

The chain uses TRBV12-3 or TRBV12-4 and TRBJ2-7; possibly TRBD1 or TRBD2 for D (5 bases each). Trimming removed 4 bases from V and 6 bases from J, with 10 bases in between. The CDR3 has 12 residues. The CDR3 coding sequence is TGTGCCAGCAGTTCAACTAGGGGCGAGCAGTACTTC. Protein: CASSSTRGEQYF.

This clonotype was detected ten times or more. The V gene is TRBV7-9, the J gene TRBJ1-4, with D possibly matching TRBD1 (6 bases). V lost 4 bases, J lost 8 bases, and 20 bases lay in between. This CDR3 region has 16 residues. Per the germline V gene, CDR1 is SEHNR and CDR2 is FQNEAQ (reference sequence). CDR3 coding DNA: TGTGCCAGCAGCTCACGAGTACCAGGGGTGAGAGAAAAACTGTTTTTT. This gives the protein CASSSRVPGVREKLFF. Supplemented by reference TRBV7-9 and TRBJ1-4, the full variable domain reads DTGVSQNPRHKITKRGQNVTFRCDPISEHNRLYWYRQTLGQGPEFLTYFQNEAQLEKSRLLSDRFSAERPKGSFSTLEIQRTEQGDSAMYLCASSSRVPGVREKLFFGSGTQLSVL.

This clonotype was observed a few times. The V gene is TRBV12-3 or TRBV12-4, the J gene TRBJ1-1; D is unresolved. The CDR3 sequence is 14 residues long. Trimming shortened V by 6 bases and J by 1 base, and 12 bases separated the two germline ends. The CDR3 region is CASSYPVRNTEAFF. The CDR3 DNA reads TGTGCCAGCAGCTACCCCGTAAGGAACACTGAAGCTTTCTTT.